This TCR beta chain was recorded in a study of blood T cell repertoires in COVID-19. Study-level information: Sources were T cells, B-cell-depleted T cells, or PBMCs; the material itself was cDNA or gDNA.

As handled by the study authors: Amplification with reference gene primers provided the estimates of nucleated cell counts. Assay used: immunoSEQ multiplex PCR; TCRdb lists only in-frame clones, some missing. Clone size and the V and J calls come from that table; the DNA yielded D and trimming. The sample records some 140,000 clones, under 85% being singletons. The sample taken for sequencing was PBMCs or T cells enriched from blood (not recorded which). This TCR was recovered from a man between 25 and 39 years old who had recovered from COVID-19.

The CDR3 nucleotides are TGTGCCAGCAGCACCAGCCGGGCCGGCGGGGGAAATGAGCAGTTCTTC. Protein: CASSTSRAGGGNEQFF. This chain connects TRBV11-3 to TRBJ2-1; 7 nucleotides align to TRBD2. The CDR3 contains 16 residues. In germline, CDR1 is SGHNT, CDR2 YENEEA. V was clipped by 5 bases and J by 7 bases; unmatched bases: 14.